The 19 T cell receptor beta chains given below trace back to one sample, sequenced in a study of identical twins. TCRdb ran MiXCR on the 5' RACE reads and lists one entry per CDR3 protein. The data show 510,000 or so distinct CDR3 sequences, 15% seen once. These data are also associated with another study on yellow fever vaccine responses in identical twins.

The sequenced sample was CD4+ T cells sorted from blood. The receptors here all came from a young woman in good health.

The DNA of the CDR3 is TGTGCCAGCAGTTTCCCTAGTGGGGCCAAAAACATTCAGTACTTC. Its protein is CASSFPSGAKNIQYF. The gene calls are TRBV28 and TRBJ2-4; D remains unclear. Germline CDR1 and CDR2: MDHEN and SYDVKM. The V and J ends lost 3 bases and 1 base respectively, with 10 bases between them. This CDR3 region has 15 residues.

This clonotype was found a few times. The chain joins TRBV10-3 to TRBJ1-3; D may be TRBD1 (5 bases). This CDR3 region has 14 residues. V lost 7 bases and J lost 4, with 14 bases in between. The germline gives CDR1 ENHRY, CDR2 SYGVKD. The CDR3 nucleotides are TGTGCCATCATGCAGGGCTTGCAAGGAAACACCATATATTTT. This translates into CAIMQGLQGNTIYF.

This clonotype has only a few counts. The chain is built from TRBV6-4 and TRBJ2-7; D is unresolved. This CDR3 spans 15 amino acids. The germline gives CDR1 MRHNA, CDR2 SNTAGT. V gave up 0 bases and J gave up 6 bases, with 15 bases separating them. CDR3 residues: CASSDSRHRPCEQYV. The CDR3 nucleotides are TGTGCCAGCAGTGACTCGAGGCACAGACCGTGCGAGCAGTACGTC.

The rearrangement links TRBV6-1 to TRBJ2-3, with a possible D match to TRBD2 (7 bases). Germline CDR1 and CDR2: MNHNS and SASEGT. The CDR3 covers 15 residues. The ends were cut back, 10 bases at V and 0 bases at J, with 17 bases in the middle. This CDR3 reads CAIVAGASSTDTQYF. The CDR3 bases are TGTGCCATCGTCGCGGGGGCTTCTAGCACAGATACGCAGTATTTT.

V is TRBV3-1 and J is TRBJ2-2; 9 nucleotides agree with TRBD2. The J segment lost 8 bases and the V segment lost 4 bases, leaving 14 bases of the junction unmatched. The V gene's germline CDR1 is LGHDT and CDR2 YNNKEL (reference sequence). The CDR3 is 17 residues long. CDR3 sequence reads: CASSPTGTSIYSGELFF. In nucleotides, the CDR3 is TGTGCCAGCAGCCCGACCGGGACTAGCATTTATTCTGGGGAGCTGTTTTTT.

The genes are TRBV14 and TRBJ2-2, with a tentative D call TRBD2 (6 bases). This CDR3 has 14 residues. Germline V gives CDR1 SGHDN, CDR2 FVKESK. V lost 3 bases to trimming and J lost 7 bases, with 12 bases between them. CDR3 DNA: TGTGCCAGCAGCCACATCCACGGGGGCGGGGAGCTGTTTTTT. Translation: CASSHIHGGGELFF.

In its sample, this clonotype was seen a few times. The chain links TRBV19 to TRBJ1-6; D might be TRBD1 (6 bases). Per the germline V gene, CDR1 is LNHDA and CDR2 is SQIVND (reference sequence). The CDR3 totals 15 residues. The V end lost 2 bases, the J end lost 2 bases, and 7 bases lay between the germline ends. The CDR3 protein is CASSINRAYNSPLHF. The CDR3, as DNA: TGTGCCAGTAGTATAAACAGGGCCTATAATTCACCCCTCCACTTT.

This clonotype was counted only a few times. This rearrangement joins TRBV2 to TRBJ2-2, with unresolved D. The V and J ends lost 2 bases and 0 bases respectively, with 4 bases between them. Germline V gene sequence: CDR1 SNHLY, CDR2 FYNNEI. This CDR3 region has 14 residues. Here the CDR3 DNA reads TGTGCCAGCAGTGAACGGACGAACACCGGGGAGCTGTTTTTT. Amino acids: CASSERTNTGELFF.

The rearrangement uses TRBV2 and TRBJ2-3; D not certain. This CDR3 has 11 amino acids. The germline V and J ends were trimmed by 4 bases and 6 bases, with 5 bases remaining between them. The germline CDR1 and CDR2 sequences are SNHLY and FYNNEI. The CDR3 sequence is CASSVKDTQYF. The DNA for the CDR3 is TGTGCCAGCAGTGTTAAGGATACGCAGTATTTT.

This clonotype turned up a few times. This chain connects TRBV5-1 to TRBJ2-5, with TRBD1 matching over 7 bases. In germline, CDR1 is SGHRS, CDR2 YFSETQ. V shed 4 bases, J shed 10 bases, and the junction held 16 bases outside the gene matches. The CDR3 contains 15 residues. CDR3 sequence reads: CASSPTYRDSGYQYF. The CDR3 DNA follows: TGCGCCAGCAGCCCAACGTACCGGGACAGCGGATACCAGTACTTC.

J is TRBJ2-1 and V is TRBV20-1; 15 nucleotides agree with TRBD2. This CDR3 has 17 residues. Germline CDR1 DFQATT, CDR2 SNEGSKA (reference sequence). V was pared by 4 bases and J by 1 base, with 5 bases of the junction left unmatched. CDR3 nucleotides: TGCAGTGCTACCGGGACTAGCGGGAGGTTGTCCTACAATGAGCAGTTCTTC. It codes for CSATGTSGRLSYNEQFF.

The V call is TRBV4-2, the J call TRBJ2-6, with D unresolved. V gave up 0 bases and J gave up 0 bases, with 9 bases separating them. Germline CDR1 LGHNA, CDR2 YNFKEQ. The CDR3 totals 17 residues. CDR3 sequence: CASSQEGPSSGANVLTF. The CDR3 DNA reads as TGTGCCAGCAGCCAAGAAGGTCCTAGCTCTGGGGCCAACGTCCTGACTTTC.

V gene TRBV3-1 combines with J gene TRBJ1-1; D ambiguous. The germline V and J ends were trimmed by 1 base and 3 bases, with 12 bases remaining between them. CDR3 length: 15 amino acids. The germline V gene has CDR1 LGHDT and CDR2 YNNKEL (reference sequence). The CDR3 protein is CASSQGAGSYTEAFF. As DNA, the CDR3 is TGTGCCAGCAGCCAAGGCGCAGGCTCTTACACTGAAGCTTTCTTT.

This clonotype was counted only a few times. The rearrangement uses TRBV18 and TRBJ2-5, with 8 bases fitting TRBD2. V was clipped by 2 bases and J by 5 bases; unmatched bases: 10. CDR3 length: 16 residues. Germline CDR1 and CDR2: KGHSH and LQKENI. CDR3 sequence reads: CASSPIGLANRETQYF. The CDR3 coding sequence is TGTGCCAGCTCACCAATCGGACTAGCAAATCGCGAGACCCAGTACTTC.

The rearrangement joins TRBV20-1 to TRBJ2-2; 7 bases fit TRBD2. CDR1 is DFQATT and CDR2 is SNEGSKA in the germline V gene (reference sequence). V lost 5 bases to trimming and J lost 1 base; unmatched junction nucleotides: 4. The CDR3 runs to 14 residues. The CDR3 nucleotides are TGCAGTGCTCGACGGGGGGTGAACACCGGGGAGCTGTTTTTT. Its translation: CSARRGVNTGELFF.

The chain has TRBV20-1 and TRBJ2-7; 10 nucleotides agree with TRBD1. J gave up 7 bases and V 3 bases, and 6 bases lay outside the gene matches. CDR3 length equals 13 residues. CDR1 is DFQATT and CDR2 is SNEGSKA in the germline V gene (reference sequence). CDR3 nucleotide sequence: TGCAGTGCTAGTGGGACAGGGGACGGTGAGCAGTACGTC. Its protein product is CSASGTGDGEQYV.

This clonotype appeared a few times. The chain recombines TRBV20-1 with TRBJ2-3; 8 nucleotides line up with TRBD2. The J segment lost 4 bases and the V segment lost 5 bases, leaving 8 bases of the junction unmatched. Germline-derived CDR1 and CDR2 are DFQATT and SNEGSKA (reference sequence). The CDR3 runs 14 residues. CDR3 DNA sequence: TGCAGTGCTCCACGGCGGGAGGTCGCAGATACGCAGTATTTT. It translates to CSAPRREVADTQYF.

This chain joins TRBV28 and TRBJ2-4; D might be TRBD1 (5 bases). The germline V and J ends were trimmed by 7 bases and 2 bases, with 9 bases remaining between them. This CDR3 spans 13 amino acids. Germline CDR1 reads MDHEN; CDR2 reads SYDVKM. DNA for the CDR3: TGTGCCAGCATAGGGGATTCCAAAAACATTCAGTACTTC. Protein sequence: CASIGDSKNIQYF.

V usage is TRBV12-3 or TRBV12-4 and J usage is TRBJ1-1; 10 bases are shared with TRBD1. Losses at the gene ends were 7 bases for V and 4 bases for J; bases not matched to a gene: 9. This CDR3 spans 15 amino acids. In DNA, the CDR3 is TGTGCCAGCAAGATGTCCGGGACAGGGGCCACTGAAGCTTTCTTT. Translated: CASKMSGTGATEAFF.